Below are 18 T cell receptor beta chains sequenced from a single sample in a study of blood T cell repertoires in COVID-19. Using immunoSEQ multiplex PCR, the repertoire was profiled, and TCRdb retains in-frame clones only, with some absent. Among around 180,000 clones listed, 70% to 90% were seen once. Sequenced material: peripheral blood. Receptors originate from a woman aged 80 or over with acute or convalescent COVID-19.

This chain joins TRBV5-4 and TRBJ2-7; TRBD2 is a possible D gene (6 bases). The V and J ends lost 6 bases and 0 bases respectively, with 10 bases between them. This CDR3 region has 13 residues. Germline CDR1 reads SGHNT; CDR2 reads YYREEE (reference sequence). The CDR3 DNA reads TGTGCCAGCACCTGGGGGGACTCCTACGAGCAGTACTTC. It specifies CASTWGDSYEQYF.

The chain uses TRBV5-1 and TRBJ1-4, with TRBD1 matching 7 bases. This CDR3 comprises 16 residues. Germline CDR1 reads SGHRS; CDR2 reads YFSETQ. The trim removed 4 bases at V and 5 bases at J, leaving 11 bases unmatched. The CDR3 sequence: CASSKNIDRENEKLFF. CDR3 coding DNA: TGCGCCAGCAGCAAAAATATCGACAGGGAAAATGAAAAACTGTTTTTT.

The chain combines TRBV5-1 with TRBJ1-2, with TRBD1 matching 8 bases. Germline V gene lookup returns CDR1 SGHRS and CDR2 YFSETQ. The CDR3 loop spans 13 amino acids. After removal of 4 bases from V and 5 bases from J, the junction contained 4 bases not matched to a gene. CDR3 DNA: TGCGCCAGCAGCCCGACAGGGGATTATGGCTACACCTTC. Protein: CASSPTGDYGYTF.

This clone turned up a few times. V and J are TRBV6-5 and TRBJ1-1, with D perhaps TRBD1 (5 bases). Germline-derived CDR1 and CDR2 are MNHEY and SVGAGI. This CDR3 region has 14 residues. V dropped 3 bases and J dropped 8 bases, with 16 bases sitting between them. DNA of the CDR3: TGTGCCAGCAGTTATTACCGGGACTCAAAAGAAGCTTTCTTT. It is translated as CASSYYRDSKEAFF.

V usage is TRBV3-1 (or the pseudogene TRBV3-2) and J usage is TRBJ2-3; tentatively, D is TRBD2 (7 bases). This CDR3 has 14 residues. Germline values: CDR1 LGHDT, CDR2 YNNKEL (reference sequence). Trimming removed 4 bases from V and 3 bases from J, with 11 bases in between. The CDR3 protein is CASSRGGLTDTQYF. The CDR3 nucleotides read TGTGCCAGCAGCCGGGGGGGCCTTACAGATACGCAGTATTTT.

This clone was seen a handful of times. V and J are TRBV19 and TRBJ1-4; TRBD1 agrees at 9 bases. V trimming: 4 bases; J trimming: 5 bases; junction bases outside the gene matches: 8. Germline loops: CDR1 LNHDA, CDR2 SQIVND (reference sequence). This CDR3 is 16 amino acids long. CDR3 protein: CASSTLPGTGNEKLFF. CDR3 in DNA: TGTGCCAGTAGTACCCTCCCCGGGACAGGGAATGAAAAACTGTTTTTT.

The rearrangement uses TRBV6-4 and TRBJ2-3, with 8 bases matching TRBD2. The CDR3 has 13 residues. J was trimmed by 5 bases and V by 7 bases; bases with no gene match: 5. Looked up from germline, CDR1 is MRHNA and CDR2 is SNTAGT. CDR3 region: CASTPGGGDTQYF. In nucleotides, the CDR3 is TGTGCCAGCACCCCCGGGGGGGGAGATACGCAGTATTTT.

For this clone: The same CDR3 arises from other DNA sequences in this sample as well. This CDR3 is CASSPPAANYGYTF. The CDR3 nucleotides are TGTGCCAGCTCACCACCGGCAGCTAACTATGGCTACACCTTC. The chain employs TRBV18 and TRBJ1-2; D is undetermined. The CDR3 sequence is 14 residues long. The V gene's germline CDR1 is KGHSH and CDR2 LQKENI. The V and J ends lost 0 bases and 0 bases respectively, with 5 bases between them.

CDR3 DNA sequence: TGTGCCAGCAGCTTAGCGGGGTCTCAGGGGGGCCAAGAGACCCAGTACTTC. This sequence encodes CASSLAGSQGGQETQYF. The rearrangement uses TRBV7-7 and TRBJ2-5, with D perhaps TRBD1 (7 bases). V gave up 0 bases and J gave up 1 base, with 15 bases separating them. The germline CDR1 and CDR2 sequences are SSHAT and FNYEAQ (reference sequence). The CDR3 consists of 17 residues.

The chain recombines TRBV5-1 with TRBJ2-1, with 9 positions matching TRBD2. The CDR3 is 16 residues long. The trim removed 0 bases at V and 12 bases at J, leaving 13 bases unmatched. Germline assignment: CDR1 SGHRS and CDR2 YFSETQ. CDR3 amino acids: CASSLAPTSGDVGQFF. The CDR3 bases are TGCGCCAGCAGCTTGGCACCGACTAGCGGCGATGTGGGGCAGTTCTTC.

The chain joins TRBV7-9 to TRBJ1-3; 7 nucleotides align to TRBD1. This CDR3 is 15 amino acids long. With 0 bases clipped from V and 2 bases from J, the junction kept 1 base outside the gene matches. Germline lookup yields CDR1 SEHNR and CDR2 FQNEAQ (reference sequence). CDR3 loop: CASSLAGGTGNTIYF. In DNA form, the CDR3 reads TGTGCCAGCAGCTTAGCAGGGGGCACTGGAAACACCATATATTTT.

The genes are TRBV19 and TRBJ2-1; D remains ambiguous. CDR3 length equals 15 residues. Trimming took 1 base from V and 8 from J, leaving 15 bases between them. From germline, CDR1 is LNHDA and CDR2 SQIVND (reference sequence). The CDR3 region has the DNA TGTGCCAGTAGTATAGGGGCAGGCAATGGCGATGAGCAGTTCTTC. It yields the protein CASSIGAGNGDEQFF.

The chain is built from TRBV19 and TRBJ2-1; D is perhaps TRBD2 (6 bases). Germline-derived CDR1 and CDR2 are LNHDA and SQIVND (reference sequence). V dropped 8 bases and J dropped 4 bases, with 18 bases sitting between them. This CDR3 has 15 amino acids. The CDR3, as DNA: TGTGCCAGTGTCCCTGTCGGGAGTAGTTACAATGAGCAGTTCTTC. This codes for CASVPVGSSYNEQFF.

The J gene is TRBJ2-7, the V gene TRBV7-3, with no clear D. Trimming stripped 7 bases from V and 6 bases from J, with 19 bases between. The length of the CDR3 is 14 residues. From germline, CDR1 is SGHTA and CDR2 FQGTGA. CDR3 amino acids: CASKPFTGSSEQYF. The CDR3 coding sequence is TGTGCCAGCAAACCCTTCACGGGTTCCAGCGAGCAGTACTTC.

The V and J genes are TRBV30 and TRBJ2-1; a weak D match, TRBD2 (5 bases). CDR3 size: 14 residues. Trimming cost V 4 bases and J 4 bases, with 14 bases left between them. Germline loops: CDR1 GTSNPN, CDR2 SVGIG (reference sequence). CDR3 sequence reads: CAWNPTTPYNEQFF. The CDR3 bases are TGTGCCTGGAACCCGACTACCCCGTACAATGAGCAGTTCTTC.

CDR3 residues: CASSQGGGTPGDTQYF. CDR3 in DNA: TGTGCCAGCAGCCAAGGAGGGGGTACCCCCGGCGATACGCAGTATTTT. The chain carries TRBV3-1 (or the pseudogene TRBV3-2) and TRBJ2-3, with D perhaps TRBD1 (6 bases). V was trimmed by 1 base and J by 6 bases, leaving 17 bases between them. Germline V CDR1 and CDR2: LGHDT, YNNKEL (reference sequence). The CDR3 has 16 amino acids.

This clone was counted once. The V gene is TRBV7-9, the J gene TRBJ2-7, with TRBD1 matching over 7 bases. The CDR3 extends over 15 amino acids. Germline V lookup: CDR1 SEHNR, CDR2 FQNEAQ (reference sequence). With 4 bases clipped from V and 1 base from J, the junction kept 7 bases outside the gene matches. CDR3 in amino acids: CASSSVGTDSYEQYF. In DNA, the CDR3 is TGTGCCAGCAGCTCAGTAGGGACAGATTCCTACGAGCAGTACTTC.

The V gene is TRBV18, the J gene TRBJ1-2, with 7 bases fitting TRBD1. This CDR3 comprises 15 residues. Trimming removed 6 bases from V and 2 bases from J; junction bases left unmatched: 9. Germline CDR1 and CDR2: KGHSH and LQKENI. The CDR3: CASSRGQTSNYGYTF. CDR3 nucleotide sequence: TGTGCCAGCTCCCGGGGACAGACTTCGAACTATGGCTACACCTTC.